A single sample gave rise to the 27 T cell receptor beta chains below, sequenced in a study of T cell repertoires in cytomegalovirus infection. In TCRdb, the reads were re-called with MiXCR into one record per CDR3 protein. The sample includes around 330,000 distinct CDR3 sequences, roughly 15% seen only once; the top ten take around 12%. Input material: PBMCs. The receptors stem from a human donor in good health (CMV status not recorded). Some clones in this sample may be carry-over from other donors' samples.

This clonotype was counted a few times. The chain uses TRBV12-3 or TRBV12-4 and TRBJ2-1; tentative D call: TRBD1 (5 bases). The V end lost 5 bases, the J end lost 2 bases, and 13 bases lay between the germline ends. CDR3 length equals 15 residues. The CDR3 loop is CASSAGYRAYNEQFF. The CDR3 region has the DNA TGTGCCAGCAGTGCAGGGTACCGTGCCTACAATGAGCAGTTCTTC.

This chain uses TRBV7-3 with TRBJ1-3; D remains unclear. Germline values: CDR1 SGHTA, CDR2 FQGTGA. V gave up 2 bases and J gave up 2 bases, with 7 bases separating them. The CDR3 contains 14 residues. In DNA, the CDR3 is TGTGCCAGCAGCTTATCGGGAACTGGAAACACCATATATTTT. This translates into CASSLSGTGNTIYF.

The table lists this clonotype with a few counts. The CDR3 bases are TGTGCCAGCAGCTTAGGGTGGGAAAAACTGTTTTTT. Protein sequence: CASSLGWEKLFF. This chain joins TRBV7-9 and TRBJ1-4; D ambiguous. The CDR3 has 12 residues. CDR1 is SEHNR, CDR2 FQNEAQ, per germline (reference sequence). V was shortened by 1 base and J by 8 bases, with 5 bases between the two germline ends. Full variable domain (missing parts from reference TRBV7-9 and TRBJ1-4): DTGVSQNPRHKITKRGQNVTFRCDPISEHNRLYWYRQTLGQGPEFLTYFQNEAQLEKSRLLSDRFSAERPKGSFSTLEIQRTEQGDSAMYLCASSLGWEKLFFGSGTQLSVL.

This clonotype appeared a few times. The chain combines TRBV20-1 with TRBJ2-7; D might be TRBD2 (7 bases). Trimming took 0 bases from V and 3 from J, leaving 18 bases between them. CDR1 is DFQATT, CDR2 SNEGSKA, per germline (reference sequence). The CDR3 sequence is 16 residues long. This CDR3 is CSARDSGGASVYEQYF. Written as DNA, the CDR3 is TGCAGTGCTAGAGATTCGGGGGGCGCTAGCGTCTACGAGCAGTACTTC.

This chain links TRBV4-2 with TRBJ1-1; D is perhaps TRBD1 (6 bases). CDR3 length equals 14 residues. The V gene's germline CDR1 is LGHNA and CDR2 YNFKEQ. Trimming stripped 0 bases from V and 5 bases from J, with 10 bases between. CDR3 residues: CASSQDGGRTEAFF. CDR3 bases: TGTGCCAGCAGCCAAGATGGGGGCCGAACTGAAGCTTTCTTT.

This clonotype appeared a few times. The rearrangement uses TRBV2 and TRBJ2-2; 7 bases agree with TRBD1. The CDR3 totals 17 residues. V lost 4 bases and J lost 6; bases outside the gene matches: 14. CDR1 is SNHLY, CDR2 FYNNEI, per germline. The chain's CDR3 is CASSVATGVLRAGELFF. The CDR3 nucleotides are TGTGCCAGCAGTGTGGCCACAGGGGTCCTCAGGGCCGGGGAGCTGTTTTTT.

This clonotype was detected many times. CDR3 sequence (DNA): TGTGCCAGCAGCCAAGTGACCCGAGCCGACAATGAGCAGTTCTTC. This sequence encodes CASSQVTRADNEQFF. The chain joins TRBV4-2 to TRBJ2-1; D unclear. The CDR3 loop spans 15 amino acids. The V gene's germline CDR1 is LGHNA and CDR2 YNFKEQ. V lost 1 base and J lost 5, with 12 bases in between.

This clonotype was seen at least ten times. The V call is TRBV7-2, the J call TRBJ1-6; D ambiguous. The length of the CDR3 is 19 residues. The V end lost 1 base, the J end lost 1 base, and 17 bases lay between the germline ends. CDR1 and CDR2 from the germline V gene are SGHTA and FQGNSA. CDR3 nucleotides: TGTGCCAGCAGCTTAGTCCCACCAGGTCGCGGGTCCTATAATTCACCCCTCCACTTT. This sequence encodes CASSLVPPGRGSYNSPLHF.

DNA of the CDR3: TGTGCCAGCAGCGAGGGGTGGCAGGGGGACGCTTTCTTT. Translated, it gives CASSEGWQGDAFF. The rearrangement uses TRBV9 and TRBJ1-1; 7 positions agree with TRBD1. V trimming: 3 bases; J trimming: 11 bases; junction bases outside the gene matches: 10. The CDR3 totals 13 residues. Looked up from germline, CDR1 is SGDLS and CDR2 is YYNGEE.

This clonotype showed up just a few times. The chain carries TRBV24-1 and TRBJ1-5; a possible D gene is TRBD1 (5 bases). Germline lookup yields CDR1 KGHDR and CDR2 SFDVKD. V lost 4 bases and J 6 bases, leaving 15 bases between the germline ends. The CDR3 totals 15 residues. CDR3 sequence reads: CATSESSGSRQPQHF. In DNA, the CDR3 is TGTGCCACCAGTGAGTCCTCAGGGAGCCGTCAGCCCCAGCATTTT.

This rearrangement joins TRBV7-9 to TRBJ2-1, with 7 bases matching TRBD1. V trimming: 5 bases; J trimming: 7 bases; junction bases outside the gene matches: 11. This CDR3 comprises 15 residues. Germline V CDR1 and CDR2: SEHNR, FQNEAQ (reference sequence). This CDR3 reads CASSPQNRGSNEQFF. The DNA of the CDR3 is TGTGCCAGCAGCCCCCAGAACAGGGGCTCGAATGAGCAGTTCTTC. Full variable domain (missing parts from reference TRBV7-9 and TRBJ2-1): DTGVSQNPRHKITKRGQNVTFRCDPISEHNRLYWYRQTLGQGPEFLTYFQNEAQLEKSRLLSDRFSAERPKGSFSTLEIQRTEQGDSAMYLCASSPQNRGSNEQFFGPGTRLTVL.

The table lists this clonotype with many counts. The chain joins TRBV6-6 to TRBJ2-7; D is perhaps TRBD1 (6 bases). Per the germline V gene, CDR1 is MNHNY and CDR2 is SVGAGI (reference sequence). Trimming took off 2 bases at V and 1 base at J, with 12 bases between the two ends. This CDR3 comprises 15 residues. The CDR3 loop is CASSYDAQGSYEQYF. The CDR3, as DNA: TGTGCCAGCAGTTACGACGCACAGGGTTCCTACGAGCAGTACTTC.

In this sample, this clonotype turned up a few times. The chain is built from TRBV7-6 and TRBJ2-5; TRBD1 matches at 8 bases. The CDR3 runs 16 residues. Trimming at V came to 5 bases and at J to 4 bases, leaving 12 bases not matched to a gene. From germline, CDR1 is SGHVS and CDR2 FNYEAQ. CDR3 coding DNA: TGTGCCAGCAGCCCTCGACAGGGGAGCCGTACAGAGACCCAGTACTTC. Its protein is CASSPRQGSRTETQYF. The variable domain in full, with the rest retrieved from reference TRBV7-6 and TRBJ2-5, is GAGVSQSPRYKVTKRGQDVALRCDPISGHVSLYWYRQALGQGPEFLTYFNYEAQQDKSGLPNDRFSAERPEGSISTLTIQRTEQRDSAMYRCASSPRQGSRTETQYFGPGTRLLVL.

V usage is TRBV5-1 and J usage is TRBJ2-7; 8 bases match TRBD1. V lost 4 bases and J lost 5; bases outside the gene matches: 8. Germline V gene data show CDR1 as SGHRS and CDR2 as YFSETQ. This CDR3 is 14 amino acids long. CDR3 nucleotide sequence: TGCGCCAGCAGCCAGTATCCGGGACAGGACGAGCAGTACTTC. Translated, it gives CASSQYPGQDEQYF.

This clonotype occurred a few times. The chain is built from TRBV15 and TRBJ1-6; possibly TRBD1 for D (6 bases). Germline values: CDR1 LNHNV, CDR2 YYDKDF (reference sequence). Trimming left V 1 base short and J 3 bases short, with 7 bases between. There are 15 residues in the CDR3. The CDR3, as DNA: TGTGCCACCAGCAGAGGACAGGTCTATAATTCACCCCTCCACTTT. Amino acid sequence: CATSRGQVYNSPLHF.

This clonotype was seen many times. The chain employs TRBV4-1 and TRBJ2-7; TRBD1 agrees at 8 bases. V lost 3 bases and J lost 0; bases outside the gene matches: 7. Looked up from germline, CDR1 is MGHRA and CDR2 is YSYEKL. The CDR3 extends over 16 amino acids. The CDR3 spells CASSHGRTGSSYEQYF. Here the CDR3 DNA reads TGCGCCAGCAGCCACGGCCGGACAGGGAGCTCCTACGAGCAGTACTTC.

This rearrangement joins TRBV29-1 to TRBJ2-2; TRBD1 is a possible D gene (6 bases). The CDR3 runs to 13 residues. CDR1 SQVTM and CDR2 ANQGSEA come from the germline V gene. V was pared by 3 bases and J by 1 base, with 6 bases between. CDR3 DNA sequence: TGCAGCGTTGAGGGACAGAACACCGGGGAGCTGTTTTTT. Translated, it gives CSVEGQNTGELFF.

This clonotype occurred many times. The V and J genes are TRBV7-6 and TRBJ2-2; D is unclear. Trimming pared 1 base from V and 0 bases from J, leaving 12 bases between. The CDR3 spans 17 residues. CDR1 and CDR2 from the germline V gene are SGHVS and FNYEAQ. The CDR3 is CASSLDVRTANTGELFF. CDR3 in DNA: TGTGCCAGCAGCTTAGACGTCCGGACGGCGAACACCGGGGAGCTGTTTTTT.

The sample holds many counts of this clonotype. V usage is TRBV5-1 and J usage is TRBJ2-1; 10 bases agree with TRBD1. Trimming took 5 bases from V and 8 from J; bases not matched to a gene: 7. The germline CDR1 and CDR2 sequences are SGHRS and YFSETQ. The CDR3 runs to 14 residues. The CDR3 loop is CASRGGTGVDEQFF. CDR3 coding DNA: TGCGCCAGCAGAGGCGGGACAGGGGTCGATGAGCAGTTCTTC.

V and J are TRBV10-3 and TRBJ2-7, with D unclear. CDR3 length: 13 amino acids. V dropped 5 bases and J dropped 4 bases, with 12 bases sitting between them. Germline V lookup: CDR1 ENHRY, CDR2 SYGVKD. CDR3 sequence: CAISQVPTYEQYF. The CDR3 DNA reads as TGTGCCATCAGTCAAGTTCCGACGTACGAGCAGTACTTC.

This clonotype occurred a few times. The chain couples TRBV7-9 to TRBJ1-2, with TRBD1 identical over 7 bases. The CDR3 is made up of 15 amino acids. J was trimmed by 4 bases and V by 5 bases; bases with no gene match: 10. CDR1 and CDR2 from the germline V gene are SEHNR and FQNEAQ (reference sequence). CDR3 sequence reads: CASSPGQASIYGYTF. The CDR3 DNA sequence: TGTGCCAGCAGCCCAGGACAGGCATCTATCTATGGCTACACCTTC.

This clonotype was seen at least ten times. The chain is built from TRBV2 and TRBJ1-4; no clear D. Germline V gene sequence: CDR1 SNHLY, CDR2 FYNNEI. Trimming cost V 6 bases and J 0 bases, with 8 bases left between them. This CDR3 spans 14 amino acids. The CDR3 DNA follows: TGTGCCAGCAGCGGCAGTACAACTAATGAAAAACTGTTTTTT. It codes for CASSGSTTNEKLFF.

This clonotype turned up a few times. The chain carries TRBV6-2 or TRBV6-3 and TRBJ1-5; D not certain. The CDR3 is made up of 16 amino acids. Germline V gene data show CDR1 as MNHEY and CDR2 as SVGEGT. Trimming removed 5 bases at V and 4 bases at J, with 18 bases between. CDR3 protein: CASSRMDPILNQPQHF. The DNA for the CDR3 is TGTGCCAGCAGTAGGATGGACCCAATCCTGAATCAGCCCCAGCATTTT.

This chain uses TRBV27 with TRBJ2-3; TRBD1 aligns across 9 bases. The CDR3 sequence is 15 residues long. CDR1 MNHEY and CDR2 SMNVEV come from the germline V gene (reference sequence). Trimming took 7 bases from V and 2 from J; bases not matched to a gene: 7. The CDR3 loop is CASTPTGGNTDTQYF. CDR3 sequence (DNA): TGTGCCAGCACCCCGACAGGGGGAAACACAGATACGCAGTATTTT.

There are many counts of this clonotype. DNA of the CDR3: TGTGCCAGCAGTTTCTCCGACAGAGTCAAACAGCCCCAGCATTTT. Translation: CASSFSDRVKQPQHF. J is TRBJ1-5 and V is TRBV28; maybe TRBD1 (5 bases). This CDR3 has 15 residues. CDR1 and CDR2 (germline): MDHEN, SYDVKM. Trimming removed 3 bases at V and 7 bases at J, with 16 bases between.

Points on this clonotype: A much larger clone is a single base away; this may be a read error. Because it lacks the conserved phenylalanine or tryptophan at the end, this CDR3 is likely a read error. The V call is TRBV10-3, the J call TRBJ2-3; TRBD1 matches at 7 bases. The CDR3 consists of 16 residues. V lost 2 bases, J lost 3 bases, and 8 bases stayed unmatched. Germline CDR1 is ENHRY and CDR2 is SYGVKD. CDR3 nucleotides: TGTGCCATCAGTGAGGTGGCAGGGGGTAGAACAGATACGCAGTATTTA. Translation: CAISEVAGGRTDTQYL.

This clonotype came up many times. J is TRBJ2-6 and V is TRBV12-3 or TRBV12-4; D unresolved. With 8 bases removed from V and 0 bases from J, the gap between germline ends came to 8 bases. This CDR3 comprises 14 residues. The CDR3, as DNA: TGTGCCAGCCGGATGGGCTCTGGGGCCAACGTCCTGACTTTC. This encodes CASRMGSGANVLTF.